This TCR beta chain stems from a study of blood T cell repertoires in COVID-19. This table comes from immunoSEQ multiplex PCR, and its TCRdb copy is limited to in-frame clones, with some not included. The sample holds approximately 200,000 clones; 80% to 90% are singletons and the top ten take less than 11%. V lost 1 base and J 1 base, leaving 8 bases between the germline ends. This CDR3 spans 14 amino acids. Per germline, CDR1 SGHTS and CDR2 YDEGEE. The sequence was collected from a woman of 80 years or more with acute or convalescent COVID-19. Sequenced material: peripheral blood. The chain links TRBV5-8 to TRBJ2-5, with TRBD1 as a possible D gene (5 bases). The CDR3 sequence is CASSLRQIQETQYF. The CDR3 DNA reads as TGTGCCAGCAGCTTGAGACAGATCCAAGAGACCCAGTACTTC.